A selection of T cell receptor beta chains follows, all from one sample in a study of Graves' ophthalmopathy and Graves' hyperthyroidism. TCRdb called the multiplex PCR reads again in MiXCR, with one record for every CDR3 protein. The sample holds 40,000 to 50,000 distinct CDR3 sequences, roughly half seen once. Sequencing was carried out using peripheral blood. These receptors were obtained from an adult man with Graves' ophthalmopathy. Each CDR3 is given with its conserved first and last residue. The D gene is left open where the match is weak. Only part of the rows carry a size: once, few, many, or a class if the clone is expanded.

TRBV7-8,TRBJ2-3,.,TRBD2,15,CASGSYSGGADTQYF,TGTGCCAGCGGTTCCTATAGCGGGGGGGCAGATACGCAGTATTTT
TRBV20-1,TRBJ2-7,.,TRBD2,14,CSARVSGSFYEQYF,TGCAGTGCTAGGGTCAGCGGGAGTTTCTACGAGCAGTACTTC
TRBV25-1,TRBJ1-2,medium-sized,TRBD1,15,CASSEGNRGRYGYTF,TGTGCCAGCAGTGAGGGAAACAGGGGGCGGTATGGCTACACCTTC
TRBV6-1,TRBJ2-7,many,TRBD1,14,CASNVGQGSYEQYF,TGTGCCAGCAATGTGGGACAGGGGTCCTACGAGCAGTACTTC
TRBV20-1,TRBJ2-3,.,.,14,CSARAPSGTDTQYF,TGCAGTGCTAGAGCCCCCTCTGGCACAGATACGCAGTATTTT
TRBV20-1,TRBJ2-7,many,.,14,CSASNRRSSYEQYF,TGCAGTGCTAGTAATCGGCGGAGCTCCTACGAGCAGTACTTC
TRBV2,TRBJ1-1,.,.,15,CASSDSQGRDTEAFF,TGTGCCAGCAGTGACTCCCAGGGGAGGGATACTGAAGCTTTCTTT
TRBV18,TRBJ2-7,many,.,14,CASSSGRTTYEQYF,TGTGCCAGCTCGAGCGGACGGACCACCTACGAGCAGTACTTC
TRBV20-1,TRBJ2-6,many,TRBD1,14,CSAPTGVGANVLTF,TGCAGTGCTCCGACAGGGGTCGGGGCCAACGTCCTGACTTTC
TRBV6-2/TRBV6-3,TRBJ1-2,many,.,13,CASSLQGGYGYTF,TGTGCCAGCAGCCTACAGGGAGGCTATGGCTACACCTTC
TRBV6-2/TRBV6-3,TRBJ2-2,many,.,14,CASSRTDSSGELFF,TGTGCCAGCAGTAGGACCGATTCAAGCGGGGAGCTGTTTTTT
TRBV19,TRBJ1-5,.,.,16,CASSIGRRTPNQPQHF,TGTGCCAGTAGTATAGGCCGTCGGACCCCAAATCAGCCCCAGCATTTT
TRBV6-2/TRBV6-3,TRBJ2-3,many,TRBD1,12,CASSNVDRARYF,TGTGCCAGCAGCAACGTGGACAGGGCGCGGTATTTT
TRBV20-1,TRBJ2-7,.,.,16,CSASREETLISYEQYF,TGCAGTGCTAGCAGGGAGGAGACTCTCATTTCCTACGAGCAGTACTTC
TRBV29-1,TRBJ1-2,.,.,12,CSVPEGAYGYTF,TGCAGCGTCCCCGAGGGTGCGTATGGCTACACCTTC
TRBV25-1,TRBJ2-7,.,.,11,CASSPAYEQYF,TGTGCTAGCAGTCCCGCCTACGAGCAGTACTTC
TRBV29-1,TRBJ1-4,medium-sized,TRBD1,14,CSAWGTGVREKLFF,TGCAGCGCCTGGGGGACAGGGGTGCGTGAAAAACTGTTTTTT
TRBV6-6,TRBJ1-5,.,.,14,CASQGTGDNQPQHF,TGTGCCAGCCAAGGTACAGGCGACAATCAGCCCCAGCATTTT
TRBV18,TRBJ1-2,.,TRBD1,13,CASSRDSGYSYTF,TGTGCCAGCTCACGGGACAGCGGTTATAGCTACACCTTC
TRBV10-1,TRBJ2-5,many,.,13,CASSESIWETQYF,TGCGCCAGCAGTGAGTCCATTTGGGAGACCCAGTACTTC
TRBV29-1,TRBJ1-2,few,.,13,CSERQLMNYGYTF,TGCAGCGAACGACAGCTTATGAACTATGGCTACACCTTC
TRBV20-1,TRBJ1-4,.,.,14,CSASQGGANEKLFF,TGCAGTGCTAGCCAGGGAGGGGCTAATGAAAAACTGTTTTTT
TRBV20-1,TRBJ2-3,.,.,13,CSAKGPPGTTQYF,TGCAGTGCTAAGGGCCCGCCCGGGACCACGCAGTATTTT
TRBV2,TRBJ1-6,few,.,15,CASSEDSGTNSPLHF,TGTGCCAGCAGTGAAGACAGCGGGACTAATTCACCCCTCCACTTT
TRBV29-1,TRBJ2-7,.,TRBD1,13,CSVMTGGVYEQYF,TGCAGCGTAATGACAGGGGGCGTCTACGAGCAGTACTTC
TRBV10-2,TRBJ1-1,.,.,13,CASRRVVNTEASF,TGCGCCAGCAGGAGAGTGGTGAACACTGAAGCTTCCTTT
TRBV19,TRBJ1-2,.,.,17,CASTPSGRQTPIYGYTF,TGTGCCAGTACGCCGTCCGGCCGGCAAACCCCGATCTATGGCTACACCTTC
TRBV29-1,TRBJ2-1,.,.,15,CSVKAAGSSYNEQFF,TGCAGCGTCAAAGCAGCGGGCAGCTCCTACAATGAGCAGTTCTTC
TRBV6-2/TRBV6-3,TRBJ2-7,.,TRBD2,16,CARSSSSGRTFYEQYF,TGTGCTCGATCCTCCTCTAGCGGGAGGACCTTTTACGAGCAGTACTTC
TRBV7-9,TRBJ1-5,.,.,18,CASSLTLRAVRRAGHQHF,.
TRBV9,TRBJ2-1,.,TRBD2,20,CASSVGIGRRGRGSYNEQFF,TGTGCCAGCAGCGTAGGAATCGGGAGGCGGGGTCGGGGGTCTTACAATGAGCAGTTCTTC
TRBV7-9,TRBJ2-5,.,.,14,CASSNGQTRETQYF,TGTGCCAGCAGCAACGGACAGACGAGGGAGACCCAGTACTTC
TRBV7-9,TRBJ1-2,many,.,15,CASSLEGVGFYGYTF,TGTGCCAGCAGCTTAGAAGGGGTCGGCTTCTATGGCTACACCTTC
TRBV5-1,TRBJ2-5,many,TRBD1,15,CASSLLGQGGETQYF,TGCGCCAGCAGCTTGTTGGGACAGGGCGGGGAGACCCAGTACTTC
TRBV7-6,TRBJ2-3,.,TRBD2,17,CASRPGLGGGSTDTQYF,TGTGCCAGCAGGCCGGGACTAGGCGGGGGTAGCACAGATACGCAGTATTTT
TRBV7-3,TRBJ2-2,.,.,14,CASSLIGGSGELFF,TGTGCCAGCAGCTTAATCGGGGGTTCCGGGGAGCTGTTTTTT
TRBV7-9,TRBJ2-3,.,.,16,CASSSSRVSSKDTQYF,TGTGCCAGCAGCTCGTCCCGGGTTTCTAGCAAAGATACGCAGTATTTT
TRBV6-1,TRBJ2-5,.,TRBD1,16,CASSEARTGGAETQYF,TGTGCCAGCAGTGAAGCGCGGACAGGGGGCGCAGAGACCCAGTACTTC
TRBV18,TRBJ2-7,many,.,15,CASSPPSRARTEQYF,TGTGCCAGCTCACCACCGTCCAGGGCACGTACCGAGCAGTACTTC